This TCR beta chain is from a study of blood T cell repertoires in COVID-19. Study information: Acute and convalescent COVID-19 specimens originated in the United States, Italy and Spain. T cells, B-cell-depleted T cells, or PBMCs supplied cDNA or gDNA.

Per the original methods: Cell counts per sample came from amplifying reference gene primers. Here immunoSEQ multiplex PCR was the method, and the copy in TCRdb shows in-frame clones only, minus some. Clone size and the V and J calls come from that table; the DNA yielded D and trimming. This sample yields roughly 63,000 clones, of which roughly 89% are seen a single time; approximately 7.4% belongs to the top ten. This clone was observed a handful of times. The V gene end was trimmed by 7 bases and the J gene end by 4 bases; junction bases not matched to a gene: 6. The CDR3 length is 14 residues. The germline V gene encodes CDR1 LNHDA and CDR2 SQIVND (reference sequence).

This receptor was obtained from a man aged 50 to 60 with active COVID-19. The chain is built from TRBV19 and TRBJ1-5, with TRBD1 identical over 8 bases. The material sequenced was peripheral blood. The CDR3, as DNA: TGTGCCAGTATGCCAGGGACAGGAAATCAGCCCCAGCATTTT. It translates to CASMPGTGNQPQHF.